Listed below are T cell receptor beta chains from one sample, sequenced in a study of blood T cell repertoires in COVID-19. The data were produced by immunoSEQ multiplex PCR, yet TCRdb's version contains in-frame clones alone and is incomplete. The data contain a few hundred thousand clones, approximately 84% of them singletons. Specimen: PBMCs or T cells enriched from blood (not recorded which). All receptors come from a man younger than 45 who had recovered from COVID-19. Both conserved end residues are part of each CDR3. A D gene is named only where the DNA matches it firmly. Clone size is stated in some rows and not others, as once, few, many or a class when expanded.

-	-	TRBV5-1	TRBJ2-5	CASSLVPIARQETQYF	TGCGCCAGCAGCTTGGTCCCTATAGCCCGCCAAGAGACCCAGTACTTC
-	-	TRBV19	TRBJ2-3	CASRRGQTTDTQYF	TGTGCCAGTAGGAGAGGACAGACCACAGATACGCAGTATTTT
-	-	TRBV12-3/TRBV12-4	TRBJ1-6	CASSSGLSPLHF	TGTGCCAGCAGTTCCGGACTTTCACCCCTCCACTTT
TRBD2	-	TRBV6-6	TRBJ2-5	CASRQLAGGPRETQYF	TGTGCCAGCAGACAACTAGCGGGAGGGCCTAGAGAGACCCAGTACTTC
TRBD1	-	TRBV7-9	TRBJ1-2	CASSPTDRGAYGYTF	TGTGCCAGCAGCCCCACGGACAGGGGCGCCTATGGCTACACCTTC
-	-	TRBV19	TRBJ1-2	CASSILTAGYGYTF	TGTGCCAGTAGTATTCTGACAGCAGGCTATGGCTACACCTTC
-	once	TRBV18	TRBJ1-6	CASSPATGQQRTPLHF	TGTGCCAGCTCACCAGCCACCGGACAGCAACGGACACCCCTCCACTTT
-	-	TRBV27	TRBJ1-5	CASRGVAQLNQPQHF	TGTGCCAGCAGAGGGGTAGCACAGCTCAATCAGCCCCAGCATTTT
-	-	TRBV6-5	TRBJ2-7	CASRGWTTPYEQYF	TGTGCCAGCAGAGGTTGGACAACTCCCTACGAGCAGTACTTC
-	-	TRBV2	TRBJ1-2	CASSKEQGTNYGYTF	TGTGCCAGCAGTAAAGAACAGGGCACTAACTATGGCTACACCTTC
TRBD1	-	TRBV5-1	TRBJ1-2	CASSLAGTGGLSDYGYTF	TGCGCCAGCAGCTTGGCCGGGACAGGGGGCTTGTCTGACTATGGCTACACCTTC
TRBD1	-	TRBV11-3	TRBJ1-2	CASSFGTGGFSNYGYTF	TGTGCCAGCAGCTTCGGGACAGGGGGCTTCTCGAACTATGGCTACACCTTC
-	few	TRBV2	TRBJ1-2	CASSEAARYGYTF	TGTGCCAGCAGTGAAGCGGCCAGATATGGCTACACCTTC
-	-	TRBV19	TRBJ2-7	CASSIQITPSYEQYF	TGTGCCAGTAGTATTCAGATAACCCCCTCCTACGAGCAGTACTTC
-	-	TRBV21-1	TRBJ1-5	CASSLRQGGYRNQPQHF	TGTGCCAGCAGCCTCCGCCAGGGTGGTTATCGAAATCAGCCCCAGCATTTT
-	-	TRBV28	TRBJ1-3	CASSLLAVGNTIYF	TGTGCCAGCAGTTTATTGGCAGTTGGAAACACCATATATTTT
-	-	TRBV6-5	TRBJ1-4	CASSSNYEKLFF	TGTGCCAGCAGTTCAAATTATGAAAAACTGTTTTTT
-	-	TRBV30	TRBJ2-3	CAWSVTSTDTQYF	TGTGCCTGGAGTGTGACTAGCACAGATACGCAGTATTTT
-	once	TRBV4-1	TRBJ2-7	CASSLPPGEQYF	TGCGCCAGCAGCCTCCCGCCGGGCGAGCAGTACTTC
TRBD1	-	TRBV10-3	TRBJ1-3	CAISGDRTRGNTIYF	TGTGCCATCAGTGGGGACAGGACGCGAGGAAACACCATATATTTT
TRBD2	-	TRBV5-6	TRBJ2-5	CASSLVAGVSETQYF	TGTGCCAGCAGCTTGGTAGCGGGAGTTAGTGAGACCCAGTACTTC
-	-	TRBV9	TRBJ2-7	CASSFGASYEQYF	TGTGCCAGCAGCTTTGGGGCTTCCTACGAGCAGTACTTC
TRBD2	-	TRBV7-9	TRBJ2-1	CASSASGSAEQFF	TGTGCCAGCAGTGCTAGCGGGAGTGCTGAGCAGTTCTTC
-	-	TRBV9	TRBJ1-1	CASSPPVNTEAFF	TGTGCCAGCAGCCCTCCTGTGAACACTGAAGCTTTCTTT
TRBD1	once	TRBV5-1	TRBJ2-5	CASSLSPRGRGETQYF	TGCGCCAGCAGCTTGAGTCCCAGGGGGCGTGGAGAGACCCAGTACTTC
TRBD1	many	TRBV2	TRBJ2-3	CASSGDRGNTQYF	TGTGCCAGCAGTGGGGACAGAGGGAATACGCAGTATTTT
TRBD2	once	TRBV7-9	TRBJ2-3	CASSLGVGGSPGTDTQYF	TGTGCCAGCAGCCTCGGTGTGGGCGGGAGTCCCGGGACAGATACGCAGTATTTT
TRBD1	-	TRBV7-9	TRBJ1-2	CASSLGQGYGYTF	TGTGCCAGCAGCTTAGGACAGGGCTATGGCTACACCTTC
-	-	TRBV3-1/TRBV3-2	TRBJ2-5	CASSQGWGVRQETQYF	TGTGCCAGCAGCCAAGGTTGGGGGGTTCGGCAAGAGACCCAGTACTTC
TRBD1	once	TRBV7-8	TRBJ1-5	CASSPFFGRGTNQPQHF	TGTGCCAGCAGCCCATTTTTCGGCAGGGGGACGAATCAGCCCCAGCATTTT
-	-	TRBV7-9	TRBJ1-2	CASSQPAAWGYTF	TGTGCCAGCAGCCAACCGGCGGCGTGGGGCTACACCTTC
-	-	TRBV15	TRBJ1-5	CATTTDSYSNQPQHF	TGTGCCACCACTACGGACAGCTATAGCAATCAGCCCCAGCATTTT
TRBD2	-	TRBV5-1	TRBJ2-7	CASSLAPHRGDEQYF	TGCGCCAGCAGCTTGGCCCCCCACCGGGGGGACGAGCAGTACTTC
-	-	TRBV15	TRBJ1-2	CATSSGDSYGYTF	TGTGCCACCAGCAGTGGAGACAGCTATGGCTACACCTTC
TRBD1	-	TRBV27	TRBJ2-2	CASSTGTGSGELFF	TGTGCCAGCAGCACCGGGACAGGGTCCGGGGAGCTGTTTTTT
TRBD2	-	TRBV19	TRBJ2-2	CAPLVGRGENTGELFF	TGTGCCCCCCTGGTGGGGCGGGGGGAGAACACCGGGGAGCTGTTTTTT
-	-	TRBV5-1	TRBJ2-5	CASSFGLLASETQYF	TGCGCCAGCAGCTTTGGACTACTCGCGTCAGAGACCCAGTACTTC
-	-	TRBV25-1	TRBJ1-2	CASSEISRLTF	TGTGCCAGCAGTGAAATTTCCCGTCTAACCTTC
TRBD1	-	TRBV19	TRBJ1-2	CASSFSLTYRGNTF	TGTGCCAGTAGTTTCTCCCTAACGTACAGGGGGAACACCTTC
-	-	TRBV2	TRBJ1-3	CASVLGQGSGNTIYF	TGTGCCAGCGTCCTTGGTCAGGGGTCGGGAAACACCATATATTTT
-	-	TRBV5-1	TRBJ2-7	CASSLASQVSPYEQYF	TGCGCCAGCAGCTTGGCCAGTCAGGTCTCCCCCTACGAGCAGTACTTC